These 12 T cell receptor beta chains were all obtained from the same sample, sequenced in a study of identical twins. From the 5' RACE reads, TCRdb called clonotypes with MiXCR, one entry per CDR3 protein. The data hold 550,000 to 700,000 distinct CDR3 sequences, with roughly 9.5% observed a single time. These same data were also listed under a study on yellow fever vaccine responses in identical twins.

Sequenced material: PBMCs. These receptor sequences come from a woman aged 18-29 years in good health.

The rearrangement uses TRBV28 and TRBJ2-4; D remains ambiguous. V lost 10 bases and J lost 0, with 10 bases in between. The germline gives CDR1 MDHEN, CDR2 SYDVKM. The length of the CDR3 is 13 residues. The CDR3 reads CATQNLAKNIQYF. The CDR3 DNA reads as TGTGCCACTCAGAATTTAGCCAAAAACATTCAGTACTTC.

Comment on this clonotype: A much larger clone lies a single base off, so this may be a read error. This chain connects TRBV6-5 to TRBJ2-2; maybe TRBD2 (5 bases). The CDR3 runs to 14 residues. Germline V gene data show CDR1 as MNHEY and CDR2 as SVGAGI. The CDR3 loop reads CASSYGSRTGELIF. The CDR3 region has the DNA TGTGCCAGCAGTTACGGGAGTCGTACCGGGGAGCTGATTTTT.

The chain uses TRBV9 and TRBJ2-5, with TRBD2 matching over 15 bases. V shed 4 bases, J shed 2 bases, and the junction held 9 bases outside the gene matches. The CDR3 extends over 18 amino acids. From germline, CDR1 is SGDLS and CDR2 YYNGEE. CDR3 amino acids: CASSSRTSGGGNQETQYF. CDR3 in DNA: TGTGCCAGCAGCTCCAGGACTAGCGGGGGGGGAAATCAAGAGACCCAGTACTTC.

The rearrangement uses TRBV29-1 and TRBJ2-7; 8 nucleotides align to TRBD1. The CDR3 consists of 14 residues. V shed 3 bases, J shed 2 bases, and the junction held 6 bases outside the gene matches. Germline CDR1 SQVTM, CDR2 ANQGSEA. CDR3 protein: CSVDEGTGPYEQYF. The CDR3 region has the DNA TGCAGCGTTGATGAAGGGACAGGTCCCTACGAGCAGTACTTC.

Here the CDR3 DNA reads TGTGCCAGCAACAACCCCCTGTTCGAGCAGTTCTTC. Translating it yields CASNNPLFEQFF. The chain has TRBV6-2 or TRBV6-3 and TRBJ2-1; D is ambiguous. The CDR3 length is 12 residues. Looked up from germline, CDR1 is MNHEY and CDR2 is SVGEGT. V lost 7 bases and J 10 bases, leaving 14 bases between the germline ends.

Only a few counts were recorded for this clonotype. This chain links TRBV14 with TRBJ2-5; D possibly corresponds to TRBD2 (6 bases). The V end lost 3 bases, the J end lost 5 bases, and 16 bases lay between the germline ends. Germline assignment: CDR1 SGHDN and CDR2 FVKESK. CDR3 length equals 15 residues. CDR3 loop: CASSHINTGEETQYF. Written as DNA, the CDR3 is TGTGCCAGCAGCCACATCAACACGGGAGAGGAGACCCAGTACTTC.

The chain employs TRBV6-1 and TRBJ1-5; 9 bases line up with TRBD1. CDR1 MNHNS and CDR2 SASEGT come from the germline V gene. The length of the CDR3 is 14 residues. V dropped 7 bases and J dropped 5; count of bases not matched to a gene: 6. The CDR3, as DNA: TGTGCCAGCAAGCTCGACAGGGGGTATCAGCCCCAGCATTTT. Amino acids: CASKLDRGYQPQHF.

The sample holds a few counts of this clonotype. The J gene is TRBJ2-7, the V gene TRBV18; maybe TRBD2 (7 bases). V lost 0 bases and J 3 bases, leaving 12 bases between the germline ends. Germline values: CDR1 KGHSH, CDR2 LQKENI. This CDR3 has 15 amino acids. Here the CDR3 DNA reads TGTGCCAGCTCACCACCCGGAGGGGGGGTCTACGAGCAGTACTTC. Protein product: CASSPPGGGVYEQYF.

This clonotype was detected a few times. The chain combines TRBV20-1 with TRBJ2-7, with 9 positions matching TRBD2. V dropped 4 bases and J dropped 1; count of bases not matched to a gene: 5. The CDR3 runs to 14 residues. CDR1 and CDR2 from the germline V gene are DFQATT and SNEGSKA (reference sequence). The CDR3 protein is CSATDTSGSYEQYF. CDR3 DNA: TGCAGTGCTACCGACACTAGCGGGTCCTACGAGCAGTACTTC.

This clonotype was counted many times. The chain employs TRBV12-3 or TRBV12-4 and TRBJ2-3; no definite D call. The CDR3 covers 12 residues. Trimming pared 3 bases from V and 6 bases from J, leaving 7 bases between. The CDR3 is CASSLKGDTQYF. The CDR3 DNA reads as TGTGCCAGCAGTTTGAAGGGTGATACGCAGTATTTT.

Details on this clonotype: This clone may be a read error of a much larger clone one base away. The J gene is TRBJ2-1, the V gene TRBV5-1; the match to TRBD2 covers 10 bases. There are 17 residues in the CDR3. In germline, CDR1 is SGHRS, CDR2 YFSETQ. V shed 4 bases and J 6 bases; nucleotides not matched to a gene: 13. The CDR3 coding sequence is TGCGCCAGCAGCCGAGTTGGAGCGGGGGGGCCTGGCAATGAGCAGTTCTTC. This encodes CASSRVGAGGPGNEQFF.

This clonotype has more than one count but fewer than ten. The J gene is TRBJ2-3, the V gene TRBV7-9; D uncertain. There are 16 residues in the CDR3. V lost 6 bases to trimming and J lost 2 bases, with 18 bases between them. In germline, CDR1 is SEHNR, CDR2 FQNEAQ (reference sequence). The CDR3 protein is CASRNVGRGNTDTQYF. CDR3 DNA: TGTGCCAGCAGAAATGTCGGTCGCGGAAACACAGATACGCAGTATTTT. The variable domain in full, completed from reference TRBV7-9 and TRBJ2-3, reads DTGVSQNPRHKITKRGQNVTFRCDPISEHNRLYWYRQTLGQGPEFLTYFQNEAQLEKSRLLSDRFSAERPKGSFSTLEIQRTEQGDSAMYLCASRNVGRGNTDTQYFGPGTRLTVL.